The clone carrying this T cell receptor (beta chain) appeared a single time. Its matching antigen is unknown. RNA amounts of about 0.5 to 1 ug underwent reverse transcription with random hexamers. Amplification of the TCR beta CDR3 was carried out by immunoSEQ multiplex PCR, which spanned a total of 54 Vbeta and 13 Jbeta segments. Using its own MiXCR run on the immunoSEQ multiplex PCR reads, TCRdb lists one record per CDR3 protein. The sample includes around 200,000 distinct CDR3 sequences, more than 90% of them seen just once. This sample was taken from a study of CD8 T cells in Susac syndrome. Study-level findings and limits: As the study acknowledged, the number of individuals who were part of its TCR sequencing and HLA analysis was relatively small.

FACS was used to enrich TEMRA cells, whereas the CD8+ and CD4+ T cells were obtained by negative isolation. The germline V gene encodes CDR1 SGHDN and CDR2 FVKESK. The CDR3 totals 18 residues. The V gene end was trimmed by 1 base and the J gene end by 4 bases; junction bases not matched to a gene: 13. This chain joins TRBV14 and TRBJ2-1, with 7 bases lining up with TRBD1. The sample consisted of CD4+ T cells from PBMCs. This TCR was recovered from a human donor with multiple sclerosis. This CDR3 is CASSQAASGQWRYNEQFF. The CDR3 region has the DNA TGTGCCAGCAGCCAAGCGGCTTCGGGACAGTGGAGATACAATGAGCAGTTCTTC.